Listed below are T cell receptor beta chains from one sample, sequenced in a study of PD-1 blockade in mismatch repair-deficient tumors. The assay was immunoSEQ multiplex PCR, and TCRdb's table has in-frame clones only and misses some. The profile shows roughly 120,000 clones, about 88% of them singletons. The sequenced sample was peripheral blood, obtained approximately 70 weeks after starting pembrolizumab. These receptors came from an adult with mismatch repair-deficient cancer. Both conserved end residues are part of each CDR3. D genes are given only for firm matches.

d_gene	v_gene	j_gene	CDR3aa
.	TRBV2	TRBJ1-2	CASSGQGFGDGYTF
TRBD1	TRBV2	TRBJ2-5	CASSDPGGEETQYF
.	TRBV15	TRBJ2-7	CATSPHPGPRSYEQYF
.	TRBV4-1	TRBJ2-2	CASSQEGDDTWNTGELFF
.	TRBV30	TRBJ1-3	CAWRRPVFSGNTIYF
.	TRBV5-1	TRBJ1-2	CASSPARRANYGYTF
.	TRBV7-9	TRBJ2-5	CASSLVAPGGGQYF
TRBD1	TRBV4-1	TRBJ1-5	CASSHQGQGDNQPQHF
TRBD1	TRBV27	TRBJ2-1	CASRTGTGKLNEQFF
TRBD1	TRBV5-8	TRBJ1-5	CASSTTGEVDQPQHF
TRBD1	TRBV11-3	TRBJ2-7	CASSRYGRDRVYEQYF
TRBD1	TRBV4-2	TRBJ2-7	CASSARDRSSSEQYF
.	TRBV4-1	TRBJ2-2	CASSRPGVTGELFF
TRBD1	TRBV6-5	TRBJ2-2	CASKGATGELFF
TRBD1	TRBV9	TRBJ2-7	CASSLRDSSYEQYF
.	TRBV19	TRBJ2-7	CASSIDPLATYEQYF
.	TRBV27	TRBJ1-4	CASSLSGYGNEKLFF
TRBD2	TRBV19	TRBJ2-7	CASTQTSGTYEQYF
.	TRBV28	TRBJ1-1	CASSFTGGVNTEAFF
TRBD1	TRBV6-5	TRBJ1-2	CASSYQDRGRYGYTF
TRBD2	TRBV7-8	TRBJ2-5	CASSPPASGRVIYF
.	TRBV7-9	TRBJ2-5	CASSQARTAETQYF
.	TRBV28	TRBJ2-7	CASSLLGTVGGYGSEYF
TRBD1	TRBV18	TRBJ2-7	CASSPSDRARGEQYF
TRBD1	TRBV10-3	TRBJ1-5	CAISDRQGDQPQHF
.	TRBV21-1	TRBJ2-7	CASSNYEQYF
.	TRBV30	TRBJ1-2	CVWHFENYGYTF
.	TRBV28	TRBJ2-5	CASSLRLTVQGETQYF
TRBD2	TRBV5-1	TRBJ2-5	CASSSALPSGRPEETQYF
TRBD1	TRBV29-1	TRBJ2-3	CSAWTGVHTDTQYF
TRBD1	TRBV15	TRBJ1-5	CATSRDRRGAADRDNQPQHF
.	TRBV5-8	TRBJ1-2	CASSLFYSNHGYTF
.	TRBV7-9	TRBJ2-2	CASSIGGGELFF
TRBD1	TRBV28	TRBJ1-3	CASSLNPPGTGNRLGNTIYF
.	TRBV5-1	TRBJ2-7	CASSYLGDLSSAASSYEQYF
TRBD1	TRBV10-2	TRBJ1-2	CASSVTGVNYGYTF
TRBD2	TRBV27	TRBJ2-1	CASSLSGRIDEQFF
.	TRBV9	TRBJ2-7	CASSPAIGSSYEQYF
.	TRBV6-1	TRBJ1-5	CASSELGSQPQHF